The rows below give T cell receptor beta chains drawn from one sample of a study of T-cell reconstitution after alpha-beta-depleted transplantation in children. Each CDR3 protein gets one entry after TCRdb re-called the PCR reads with MiXCR. The repertoire includes roughly 500,000 distinct CDR3 sequences, approximately 32% of them detected once, and around 2.3% sits in the top ten. This sample comprised PBMCs from the stem cell graft donor, obtained from the stem cell graft. These receptors all come from a human donor who donated a stem cell graft to a child with aplastic anemia. The CDR3 runs from the conserved cysteine through the conserved F or W. D genes are given only for firm matches. Size is omitted from some rows. Given values are once, few, many or a class for expanded clones.

J gene: TRBJ2-5
clone size: NA
D gene: TRBD1
V gene: TRBV19
CDR3 DNA: TGTGCCAGTGGACAGGGGTACCAAGAGACCCAGTACTTC
CDR3 protein: CASGQGYQETQYF

J gene: TRBJ1-4
clone size: few
D gene: TRBD1
V gene: TRBV9
CDR3 DNA: TGTGCCAGCAGCGTGTCCGGGACAGGGGGTTTACGAGAAAAACTGTTTTTT
CDR3 protein: CASSVSGTGGLREKLFF

J gene: TRBJ2-1
clone size: NA
D gene: NA
V gene: TRBV11-2
CDR3 DNA: TGTGCCAGCAGCTTAGAAGTCGGCCCGACTCGCTTACTACACCATGAGCAGTTCTTC
CDR3 protein: CASSLEVGPTRLLHHEQFF

J gene: TRBJ2-3
clone size: NA
D gene: NA
V gene: TRBV7-2
CDR3 DNA: TGTGCCAGCAGCTCGTCTAGTAGCGCAGATACGCAGTATTTT
CDR3 protein: CASSSSSSADTQYF

J gene: TRBJ1-5
clone size: NA
D gene: TRBD1
V gene: TRBV7-8
CDR3 DNA: TGTGCCAGCAGCTTAGCTCACCGGGACAGGGCCCCGGGCGGTCAGCATTTT
CDR3 protein: CASSLAHRDRAPGGQHF

J gene: TRBJ1-6
clone size: NA
D gene: TRBD1
V gene: TRBV20-1
CDR3 DNA: TGCAGTGCAACGCTAGACAGGGGGCGAACTAACCGGCACTCACCCCTCCACTTT
CDR3 protein: CSATLDRGRTNRHSPLHF

J gene: TRBJ1-1
clone size: few
D gene: NA
V gene: TRBV6-5
CDR3 DNA: TGTGCCAGCAGTTATTCAGGGAAATGGGAGCCGGCCACTGAAGTTTTCTTT
CDR3 protein: CASSYSGKWEPATEVFF

J gene: TRBJ2-5
clone size: NA
D gene: TRBD1
V gene: TRBV28
CDR3 DNA: TGTGCCAGCAGGGGACAGGGGATAAGGGAGACCCAGTACTTC
CDR3 protein: CASRGQGIRETQYF

J gene: TRBJ2-2
clone size: NA
D gene: NA
V gene: TRBV5-1
CDR3 DNA: TGCGCCAGCAGCTCCACAGGGATCACCGGGGAGCTGTTTTTT
CDR3 protein: CASSSTGITGELFF

J gene: TRBJ2-7
clone size: NA
D gene: TRBD1
V gene: TRBV10-3
CDR3 DNA: TGTGCCATCAGCGGGACAGGGGCAGCCTACGAGCAGTACTTC
CDR3 protein: CAISGTGAAYEQYF

J gene: TRBJ2-1
clone size: NA
D gene: TRBD2
V gene: TRBV19
CDR3 DNA: TGTGCCAGTAGACTGGGACTAGCGGGTAGTGAGCAGTTCTTC
CDR3 protein: CASRLGLAGSEQFF

J gene: TRBJ1-2
clone size: NA
D gene: TRBD1
V gene: TRBV5-1
CDR3 DNA: TGCGCCAGCAGCTTGAGACCAGGGGGCTCGGATGGCTACACCTTC
CDR3 protein: CASSLRPGGSDGYTF

J gene: TRBJ1-1
clone size: NA
D gene: NA
V gene: TRBV12-3/TRBV12-4
CDR3 DNA: TGTGCCAGCAGCCCGCCCCAGGGGCTACACACTGAAGCTTTCTTT
CDR3 protein: CASSPPQGLHTEAFF

J gene: TRBJ2-1
clone size: few
D gene: NA
V gene: TRBV15
CDR3 DNA: TGTGCCACCAGCAGAGAACTTGCTAGCGATGAGCAGTTCTTC
CDR3 protein: CATSRELASDEQFF

J gene: TRBJ1-1
clone size: NA
D gene: TRBD1
V gene: TRBV11-2
CDR3 DNA: TGTGCCAGCAGCACCGCCCGACAGGGTTTTGGCACTGAAGCTTTCTTT
CDR3 protein: CASSTARQGFGTEAFF

J gene: TRBJ1-1
clone size: few
D gene: TRBD1
V gene: TRBV7-9
CDR3 DNA: TGTGCCAGCAGCGCGGGACAGGGGGCGACTGAAGCTTTCTTT
CDR3 protein: CASSAGQGATEAFF

J gene: TRBJ2-3
clone size: NA
D gene: TRBD1
V gene: TRBV5-1
CDR3 DNA: TGCGCCAGCAGCTTCGGGACAGGGGATAACACAGATACGCAGTATTTT
CDR3 protein: CASSFGTGDNTDTQYF

J gene: TRBJ2-7
clone size: few
D gene: NA
V gene: TRBV19
CDR3 DNA: TGTGCCAGTAGTAGGACCGGGAGAACCTACGAGCAGTACTTC
CDR3 protein: CASSRTGRTYEQYF

J gene: TRBJ2-1
clone size: few
D gene: TRBD2
V gene: TRBV5-1
CDR3 DNA: TGCGCCAGCAGCTTTGGACTAGCGGGTACCCTCCTCTACAATGAGCAGTTCTTC
CDR3 protein: CASSFGLAGTLLYNEQFF

J gene: TRBJ1-2
clone size: NA
D gene: NA
V gene: TRBV12-3/TRBV12-4
CDR3 DNA: TGTGCCAGCAGTTTCCGGGACACATATGGCTACACCTTC
CDR3 protein: CASSFRDTYGYTF

J gene: TRBJ2-7
clone size: NA
D gene: NA
V gene: TRBV28
CDR3 DNA: TGTGCCAGCAGCCTGGGCATCCTCTACGAGCAGTACTTC
CDR3 protein: CASSLGILYEQYF

J gene: TRBJ1-1
clone size: few
D gene: NA
V gene: TRBV6-5
CDR3 DNA: TGTGCCAGCACCCAAACTGGGACTGAAGCTTTCTTT
CDR3 protein: CASTQTGTEAFF

J gene: TRBJ2-2
clone size: NA
D gene: TRBD1
V gene: TRBV12-3/TRBV12-4
CDR3 DNA: TGTGCCAGCAGTTGGGACAGATTGAACACCGGGGAGCTGTTTTTT
CDR3 protein: CASSWDRLNTGELFF

J gene: TRBJ1-1
clone size: few
D gene: NA
V gene: TRBV4-3
CDR3 DNA: TGCGCCAGCAGCTCCCATTCGAGGGTCCCTGAAGCTTTCTTT
CDR3 protein: CASSSHSRVPEAFF

J gene: TRBJ1-5
clone size: few
D gene: NA
V gene: TRBV20-1
CDR3 DNA: TGCAGTGCTAGAGATCTTGTAGAGGACAATCAGCCCCAGCATTTT
CDR3 protein: CSARDLVEDNQPQHF

J gene: TRBJ1-6
clone size: few
D gene: NA
V gene: TRBV7-2
CDR3 DNA: TGTGCCAGCAGCTTAGTAATGGGAGGGGGTTTTAATTCACCCCTCCACTTT
CDR3 protein: CASSLVMGGGFNSPLHF

J gene: TRBJ2-2
clone size: few
D gene: TRBD1
V gene: TRBV29-1
CDR3 DNA: TGCAGCGTGGAGGACAGGGGATCCGGGGAGCTGTTTTTT
CDR3 protein: CSVEDRGSGELFF

J gene: TRBJ2-3
clone size: NA
D gene: TRBD2
V gene: TRBV5-1
CDR3 DNA: TGCGCCAGCAGCCCCGAGCGGGGGCTTAGGGATACGCAGTATTTT
CDR3 protein: CASSPERGLRDTQYF

J gene: TRBJ2-1
clone size: NA
D gene: NA
V gene: TRBV7-2
CDR3 DNA: TGTGCCAGCAGCTTAATTCTAGCGCCAACGCACAATGAGCAGTTCTTC
CDR3 protein: CASSLILAPTHNEQFF

J gene: TRBJ1-2
clone size: NA
D gene: NA
V gene: TRBV7-9
CDR3 DNA: TGTGCCAGCAGCCCGGAGGGGCGTACAGCTAACTATGGCTACACCTTC
CDR3 protein: CASSPEGRTANYGYTF

J gene: TRBJ2-1
clone size: NA
D gene: TRBD2
V gene: TRBV7-6
CDR3 DNA: TGTGCCAGCAGCTTAGATTGGACTAGCCTAGGGGATGAGCAGTTCTTC
CDR3 protein: CASSLDWTSLGDEQFF

J gene: TRBJ2-3
clone size: NA
D gene: NA
V gene: TRBV29-1
CDR3 DNA: TGCAGCGTCCCCGGGGGGCCCACAGATACGCAGTATTTT
CDR3 protein: CSVPGGPTDTQYF

J gene: TRBJ2-1
clone size: few
D gene: NA
V gene: TRBV7-3
CDR3 DNA: TGTGCCAGCAGCCTCTACGCGAATGAGCAGTTCTTC
CDR3 protein: CASSLYANEQFF